The rows below give T cell receptor beta chains drawn from one sample of a study of blood T cell repertoires in COVID-19. Profiling relied on immunoSEQ multiplex PCR, and the TCRdb table lists in-frame clones only, not all of them. The sample carries 250,000 to 350,000 clones, around 86% recorded once. The sample was peripheral blood. The source of these receptors is a woman aged 45-60 years with acute or convalescent COVID-19. Each CDR3 is given with its conserved first and last residue. A D gene is named only where the DNA matches it firmly. The listing skips clone size in some rows; elsewhere it reads once, few, many or a size class.

. . TRBJ1-2 TRBV4-2 CASSQGVVGREGGYTF TGTGCCAGCAGCCAAGGAGTGGTCGGGAGGGAAGGTGGCTACACCTTC
. . TRBJ1-4 TRBV24-1 CATSGPAGRGDASEKLFF TGTGCCACCAGTGGCCCGGCCGGCAGGGGAGATGCGAGTGAAAAACTGTTTTTT
. . TRBJ1-5 TRBV30 CAWSRTGQLSRPQHF TGTGCCTGGAGTCGAACAGGGCAACTGAGTCGGCCCCAGCATTTT
TRBD1 . TRBJ1-4 TRBV4-3 CASSRTGTGGEKLFF TGCGCCAGCAGCCGAACCGGGACAGGGGGCGAAAAACTGTTTTTT
. . TRBJ1-1 TRBV19 CASHLGQLKAEAFF TGTGCCAGTCACCTGGGCCAGCTGAAGGCTGAAGCTTTCTTT
. . TRBJ2-3 TRBV18 CASSPPLGTDTQYF TGTGCCAGCTCACCACCGTTAGGCACAGATACGCAGTATTTT
. . TRBJ1-2 TRBV18 CASSPVPGSSNYGYTF TGTGCCAGCTCACCTGTTCCGGGGAGCTCCAACTATGGCTACACCTTC
. once TRBJ1-4 TRBV2 CASRLTGTNEKLFF TGTGCCAGCAGGTTGACAGGAACTAATGAAAAACTGTTTTTT
. . TRBJ1-4 TRBV27 CASTLVPGNEKLFF TGTGCCAGCACCCTGGTCCCGGGGAATGAAAAACTGTTTTTT
TRBD1 . TRBJ2-1 TRBV5-1 CASSSSGTGVSEQFF TGCGCCAGCAGCTCTTCCGGGACAGGGGTTAGTGAGCAGTTCTTC
TRBD2 once TRBJ2-1 TRBV5-1 CASSLGSGRYNEQFF TGCGCCAGCAGCTTGGGTAGCGGGAGATATAATGAGCAGTTCTTC
. . TRBJ2-3 TRBV6-2/TRBV6-3 CASSYLGRGADTQYF TGTGCCAGCAGTTACCTGGGCAGGGGGGCAGATACGCAGTATTTT
. few TRBJ1-6 TRBV4-2 CASSPPFRGSPLHF TGTGCCAGCAGCCCACCTTTTCGGGGTTCACCCCTCCACTTT
. few TRBJ1-5 TRBV7-3 CASSLTGGQEPQHF TGTGCCAGCAGCTTAACGGGGGGGCAGGAGCCCCAGCATTTT
TRBD2 . TRBJ2-7 TRBV20-1 CSASRGTSGYEQYF TGCAGTGCTAGTCGAGGGACTAGCGGGTACGAGCAGTACTTC
TRBD2 . TRBJ2-3 TRBV5-1 CASSLGTSVDTQYF TGCGCCAGCAGCTTGGGGACTAGCGTGGATACGCAGTATTTT
. few TRBJ1-5 TRBV5-1 CASSLEPGHLSNQPQHF TGCGCCAGCAGCTTAGAACCGGGACACCTTAGCAATCAGCCCCAGCATTTT
. . TRBJ1-6 TRBV6-1 CASSEFQNNSPLHF TGTGCCAGCAGTGAATTTCAAAATAATTCACCCCTCCACTTT
TRBD1 . TRBJ2-7 TRBV11-2 CASSLAGGKDEQYF TGTGCCAGCAGCTTAGCAGGGGGTAAAGACGAGCAGTACTTC
TRBD1 . TRBJ1-1 TRBV5-4 CASSDRGALKTEAFF TGTGCCAGCAGCGACAGGGGGGCTTTGAAGACTGAAGCTTTCTTT
. . TRBJ2-3 TRBV28 CASSLPQKDTQYF TGTGCCAGCAGTTTACCCCAGAAGGATACGCAGTATTTT
. . TRBJ2-1 TRBV5-4 CASSSGQNEQFF TGTGCCAGCAGCTCAGGACAGAATGAGCAGTTCTTC
TRBD1 . TRBJ2-7 TRBV6-6 CASSRSRDRVWAYEQYF TGTGCCAGCAGTCGCTCCCGGGACAGGGTGTGGGCCTACGAGCAGTACTTC
TRBD2 . TRBJ2-1 TRBV24-1 CATSDSWTSVNNEQFF TGTGCCACCAGTGATTCGTGGACTAGCGTAAACAATGAGCAGTTCTTC
TRBD1 once TRBJ1-6 TRBV4-2 CASSQETGTAYSPLHF TGTGCCAGCAGCCAAGAAACCGGGACAGCTTATTCACCCCTCCACTTT